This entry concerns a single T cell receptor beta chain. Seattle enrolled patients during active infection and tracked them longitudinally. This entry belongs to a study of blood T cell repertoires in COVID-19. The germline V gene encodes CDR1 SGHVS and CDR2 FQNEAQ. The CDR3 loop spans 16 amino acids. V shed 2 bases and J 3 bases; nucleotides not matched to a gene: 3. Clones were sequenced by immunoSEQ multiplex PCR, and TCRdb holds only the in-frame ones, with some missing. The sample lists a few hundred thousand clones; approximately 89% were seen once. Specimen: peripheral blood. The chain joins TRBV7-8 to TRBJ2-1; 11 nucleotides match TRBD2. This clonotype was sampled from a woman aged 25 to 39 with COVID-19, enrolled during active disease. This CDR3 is CASSLIAGGFYNEQFF. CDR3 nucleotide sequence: TGTGCCAGCAGCTTAATAGCGGGGGGGTTCTACAATGAGCAGTTCTTC.